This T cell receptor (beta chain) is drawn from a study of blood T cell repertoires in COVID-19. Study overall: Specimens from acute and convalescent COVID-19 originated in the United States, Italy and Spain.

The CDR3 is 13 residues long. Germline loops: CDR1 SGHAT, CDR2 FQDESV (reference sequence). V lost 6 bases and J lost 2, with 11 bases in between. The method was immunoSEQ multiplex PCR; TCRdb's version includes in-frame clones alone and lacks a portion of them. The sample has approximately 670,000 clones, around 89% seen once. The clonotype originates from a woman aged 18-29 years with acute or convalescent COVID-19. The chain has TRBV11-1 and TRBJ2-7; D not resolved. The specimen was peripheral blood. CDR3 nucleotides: TGTGCCAGCAGTCAATCAGATGCCTACGAGCAGTACTTC. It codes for CASSQSDAYEQYF.